A selection of T cell receptor beta chains follows, all from one sample in a study of blood T cells in healthy people across ages. TCRdb re-analysed the 5' RACE reads in MiXCR, keeping a single row per CDR3 protein. The sample lists some 1.4 million distinct CDR3 sequences; 42% were seen once. Sequenced: blood. The receptors stem from a woman younger than 30 in good health. CDR3s include the opening cysteine and the closing phenylalanine or tryptophan. Some rows mark clone size as missing; the rest say once, few, many or name a class of expanded clone.

>.|16|TRBJ2-3|TRBV9
CASSGTIYTSTDTQYF
>.|13|TRBJ2-1|TRBV29-1
CSVGIWGAYEQFF
>.|15|TRBJ2-6|TRBV5-5
CASNPGSSGANVLTF
>.|16|TRBJ2-7|TRBV4-2
CASSQGERTSPYEQYF
>few|16|TRBJ2-4|TRBV27
CASNPRFSGPSDIQYF
>.|14|TRBJ2-7|TRBV6-6
CASSLPGLSYEQYF
>.|15|TRBJ1-2|TRBV9
CASSVGRGAGNGYTF
>few|15|TRBJ1-1|TRBV2
CASSRGGSPNTEAFF
>.|15|TRBJ2-5|TRBV3-1
CASSQEGLAGETQYF
>few|13|TRBJ1-1|TRBV7-6
CATLRQGGTEAFF
>.|15|TRBJ1-6|TRBV27
CASSQTSSPHSPLHF